This paragraph covers one T cell receptor beta chain sequence. V was trimmed by 4 bases and J by 0 bases, leaving 10 bases between them. The germline V gene has CDR1 KGHSH and CDR2 LQKENI. CDR3 length: 15 amino acids. The table came from immunoSEQ multiplex PCR; TCRdb's copy has only in-frame clones and leaves some out. The profile shows tens of thousands of clones, about 93% of them singletons. The sample originates from a study of blood T cell repertoires in COVID-19. Looking at the study overall: The United States, Italy and Spain provided the acute and convalescent COVID-19 samples.

The receptor comes from a woman over 75 with acute or convalescent COVID-19. The source material was peripheral blood. J is TRBJ1-3 and V is TRBV18; tentative D call: TRBD1 (6 bases). The CDR3 protein is CASSLRDNSGNTIYF. CDR3 sequence (DNA): TGTGCCAGCTCACTCCGGGACAACTCTGGAAACACCATATATTTT.